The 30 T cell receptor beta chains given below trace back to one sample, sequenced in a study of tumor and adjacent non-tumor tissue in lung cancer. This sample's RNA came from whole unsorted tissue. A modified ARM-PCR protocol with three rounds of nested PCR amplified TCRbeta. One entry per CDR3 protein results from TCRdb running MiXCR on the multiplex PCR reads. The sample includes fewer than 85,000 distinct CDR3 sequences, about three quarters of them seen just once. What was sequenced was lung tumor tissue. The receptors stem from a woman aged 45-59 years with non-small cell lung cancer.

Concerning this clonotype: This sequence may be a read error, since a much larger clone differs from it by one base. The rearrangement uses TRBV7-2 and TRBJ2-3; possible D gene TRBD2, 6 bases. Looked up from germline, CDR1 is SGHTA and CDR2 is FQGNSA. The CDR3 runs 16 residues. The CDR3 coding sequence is TGTGTCAGCAGCTTCCCTCTAGCGAGGACTTTGGATACGCAGTATTTT. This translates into CVSSFPLARTLDTQYF.

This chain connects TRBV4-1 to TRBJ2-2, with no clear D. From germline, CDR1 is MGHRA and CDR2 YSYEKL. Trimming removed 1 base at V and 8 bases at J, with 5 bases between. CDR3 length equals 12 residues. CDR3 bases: TGCGCCAGCAGCCAAGTAAGGGGGGAGCTGTTTTTT. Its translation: CASSQVRGELFF.

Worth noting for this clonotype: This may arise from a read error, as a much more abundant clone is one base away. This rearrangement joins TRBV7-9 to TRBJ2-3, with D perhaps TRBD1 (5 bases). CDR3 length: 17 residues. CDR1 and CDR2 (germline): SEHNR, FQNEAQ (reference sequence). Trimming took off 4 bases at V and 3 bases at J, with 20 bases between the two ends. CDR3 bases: TGTGCCAGCAGCTCCTCGACAGAGGAACTTTGGACAGATACGCAGTATTTT. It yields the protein CASSSSTEELWTDTQYF.

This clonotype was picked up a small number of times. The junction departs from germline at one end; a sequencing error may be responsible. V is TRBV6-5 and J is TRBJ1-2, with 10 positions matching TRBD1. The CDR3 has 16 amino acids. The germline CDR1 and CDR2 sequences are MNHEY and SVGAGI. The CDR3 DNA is TGTGCCAGCAGTTACACCCGGACAGGGGGGGGACATGGCTGCACCTTC. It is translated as CASSYTRTGGGHGCTF.

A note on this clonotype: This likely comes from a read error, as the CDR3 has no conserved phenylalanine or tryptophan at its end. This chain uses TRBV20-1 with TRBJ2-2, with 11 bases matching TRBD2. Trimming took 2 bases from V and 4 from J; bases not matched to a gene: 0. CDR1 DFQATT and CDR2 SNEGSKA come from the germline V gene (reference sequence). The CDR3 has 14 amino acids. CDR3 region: CSARLAGGTGELFS. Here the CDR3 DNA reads TGCAGTGCTAGACTAGCGGGAGGCACCGGGGAGCTGTTTTCT.

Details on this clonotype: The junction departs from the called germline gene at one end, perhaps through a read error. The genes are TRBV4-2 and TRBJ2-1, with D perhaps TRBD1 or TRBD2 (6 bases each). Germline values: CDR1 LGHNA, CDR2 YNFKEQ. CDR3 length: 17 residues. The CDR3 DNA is TGTGCTAACAGCCAAGAGGGGGGTGGCGGGCCCTACAATAAGCAGTTCTTC. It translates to CANSQEGGGGPYNKQFF.

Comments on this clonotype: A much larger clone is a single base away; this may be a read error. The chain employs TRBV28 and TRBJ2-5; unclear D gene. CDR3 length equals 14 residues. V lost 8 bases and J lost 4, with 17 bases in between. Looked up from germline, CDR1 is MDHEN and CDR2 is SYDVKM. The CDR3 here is CASGPLRVIETQYF. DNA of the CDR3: TGTGCCAGCGGTCCTCTTAGGGTCATAGAGACCCAGTACTTC.

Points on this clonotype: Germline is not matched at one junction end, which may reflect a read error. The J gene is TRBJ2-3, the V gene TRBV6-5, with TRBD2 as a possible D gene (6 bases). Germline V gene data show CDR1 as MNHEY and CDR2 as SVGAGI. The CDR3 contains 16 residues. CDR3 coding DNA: TGTGCCAGCAGTTATTGCCGGGGGACGAGCACAGATGCGCAGTATTTT. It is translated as CASSYCRGTSTDAQYF.

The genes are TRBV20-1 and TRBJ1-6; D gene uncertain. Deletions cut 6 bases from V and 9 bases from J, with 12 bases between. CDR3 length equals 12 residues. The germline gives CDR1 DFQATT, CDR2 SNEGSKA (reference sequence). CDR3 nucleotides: TGCAGTGCCCACGATGGAATTTCACCCCTCCACTTT. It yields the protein CSAHDGISPLHF.

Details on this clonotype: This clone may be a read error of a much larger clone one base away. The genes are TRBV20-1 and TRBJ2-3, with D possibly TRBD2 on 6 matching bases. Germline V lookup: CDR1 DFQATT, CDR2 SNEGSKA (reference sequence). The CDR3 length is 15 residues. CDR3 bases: TGCAGTGCACAGGACCCGGGGCGGGGCACATATACGCAGTATTTT. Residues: CSAQDPGRGTYTQYF.

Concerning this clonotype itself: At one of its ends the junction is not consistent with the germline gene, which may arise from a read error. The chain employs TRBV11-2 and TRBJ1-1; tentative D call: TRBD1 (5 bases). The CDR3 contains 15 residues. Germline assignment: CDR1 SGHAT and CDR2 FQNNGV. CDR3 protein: CASRPWGWKNAEAFF. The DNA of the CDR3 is TGTGCTAGCAGGCCCTGGGGGTGGAAGAACGCTGAAGCTTTCTTT. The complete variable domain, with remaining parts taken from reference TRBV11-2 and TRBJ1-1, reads EAGVAQSPRYKIIEKRQSVAFWCNPISGHATLYWYQQILGQGPKLLIQFQNNGVVDDSQLPKDRFSAERLKGVDSTLKIQPAKLEDSAVYLCASRPWGWKNAEAFFGQGTRLTVV.

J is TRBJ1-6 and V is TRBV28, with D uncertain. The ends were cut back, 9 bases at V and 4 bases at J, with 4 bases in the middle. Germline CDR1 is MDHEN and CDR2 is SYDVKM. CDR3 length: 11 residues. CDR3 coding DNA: TGTGCCAGTAATTATAATTCACCCCTCCACTTT. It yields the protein CASNYNSPLHF.

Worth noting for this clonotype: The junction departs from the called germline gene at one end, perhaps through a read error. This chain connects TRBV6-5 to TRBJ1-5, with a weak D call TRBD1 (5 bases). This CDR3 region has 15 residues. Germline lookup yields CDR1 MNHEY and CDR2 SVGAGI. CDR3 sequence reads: CANSYSTGTDQPQHF. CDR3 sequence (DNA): TGTGCCAACAGTTACTCCACTGGGACGGATCAGCCCCAGCATTTT.

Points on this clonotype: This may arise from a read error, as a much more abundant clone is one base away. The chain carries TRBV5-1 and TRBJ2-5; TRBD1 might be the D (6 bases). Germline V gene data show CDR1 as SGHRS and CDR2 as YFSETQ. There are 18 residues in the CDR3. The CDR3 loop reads CASSLVGRSLTKGEIQYF. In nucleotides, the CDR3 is TGCGCCAGCAGCTTGGTTGGGCGTTCCCTCACCAAGGGGGAGATCCAGTACTTC.

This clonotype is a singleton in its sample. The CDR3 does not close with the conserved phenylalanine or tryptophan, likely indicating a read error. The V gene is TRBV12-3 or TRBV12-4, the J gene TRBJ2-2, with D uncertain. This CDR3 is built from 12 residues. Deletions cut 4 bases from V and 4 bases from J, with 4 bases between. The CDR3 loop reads CASSYSTGELFS. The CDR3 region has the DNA TGTGCCAGCAGTTATAGCACCGGGGAGCTGTTTTCT.

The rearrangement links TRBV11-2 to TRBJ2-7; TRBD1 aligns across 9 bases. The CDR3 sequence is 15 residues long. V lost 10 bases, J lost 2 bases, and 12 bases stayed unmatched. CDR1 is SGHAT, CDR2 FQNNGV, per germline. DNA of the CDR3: TGTGCCAATAGTACCGGGACAGGGCGCACCTACGAGCAGTACTTC. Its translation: CANSTGTGRTYEQYF.

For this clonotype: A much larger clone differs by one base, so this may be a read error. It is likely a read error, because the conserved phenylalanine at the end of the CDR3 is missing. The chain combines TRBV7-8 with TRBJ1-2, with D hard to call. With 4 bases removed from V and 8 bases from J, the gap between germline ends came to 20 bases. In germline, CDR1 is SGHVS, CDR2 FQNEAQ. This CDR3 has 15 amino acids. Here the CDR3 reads CASSYVNIDAEGYTL. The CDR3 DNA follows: TGTGCCAGCAGCTACGTAAACATAGATGCTGAGGGCTACACCTTA.

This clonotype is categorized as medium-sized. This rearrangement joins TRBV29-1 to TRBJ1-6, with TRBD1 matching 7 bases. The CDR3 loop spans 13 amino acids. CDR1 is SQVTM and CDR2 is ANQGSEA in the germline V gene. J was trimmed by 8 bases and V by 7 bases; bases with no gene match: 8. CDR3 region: CSGSRDSDSPLHF. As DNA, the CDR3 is TGCAGCGGTTCCCGGGACAGTGATTCACCCCTCCACTTT.

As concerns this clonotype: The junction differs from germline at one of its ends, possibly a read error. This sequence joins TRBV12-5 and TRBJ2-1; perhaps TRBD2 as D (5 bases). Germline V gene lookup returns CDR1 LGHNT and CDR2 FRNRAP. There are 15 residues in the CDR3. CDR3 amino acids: CTSGTGRYSYNEQFF. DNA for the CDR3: TGTACTAGTGGCACTGGACGGTACTCCTACAATGAGCAGTTCTTC.

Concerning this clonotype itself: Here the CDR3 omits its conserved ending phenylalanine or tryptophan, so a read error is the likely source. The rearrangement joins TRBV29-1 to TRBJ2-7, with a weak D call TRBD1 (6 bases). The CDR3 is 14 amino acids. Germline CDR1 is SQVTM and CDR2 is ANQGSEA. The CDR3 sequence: CRVGNWQGFNEQYI. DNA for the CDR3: TGCCGCGTTGGTAACTGGCAGGGGTTCAACGAGCAGTACATC.

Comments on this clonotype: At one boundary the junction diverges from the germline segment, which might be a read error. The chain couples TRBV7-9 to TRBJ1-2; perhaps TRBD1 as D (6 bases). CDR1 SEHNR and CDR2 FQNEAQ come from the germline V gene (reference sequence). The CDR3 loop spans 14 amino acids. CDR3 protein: CASSLGRGFYGYTF. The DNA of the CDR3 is TGTGCCAGCAGCCTAGGGAGGGGGTTCTATGGATACACCTTC.

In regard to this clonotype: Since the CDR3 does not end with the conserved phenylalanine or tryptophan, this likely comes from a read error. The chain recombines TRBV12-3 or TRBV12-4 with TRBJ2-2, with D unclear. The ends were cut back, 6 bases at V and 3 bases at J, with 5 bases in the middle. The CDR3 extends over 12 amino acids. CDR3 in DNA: TGTGCCAGCAGCCTCGACACCGGGGAGCTGTTTCTT. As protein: CASSLDTGELFL.

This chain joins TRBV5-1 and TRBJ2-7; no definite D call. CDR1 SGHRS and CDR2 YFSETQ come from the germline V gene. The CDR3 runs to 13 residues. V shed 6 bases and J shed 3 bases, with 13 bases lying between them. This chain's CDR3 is CASNSTEFYEQYF. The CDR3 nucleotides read TGCGCCAGCAACTCCACAGAGTTCTACGAGCAGTACTTC.

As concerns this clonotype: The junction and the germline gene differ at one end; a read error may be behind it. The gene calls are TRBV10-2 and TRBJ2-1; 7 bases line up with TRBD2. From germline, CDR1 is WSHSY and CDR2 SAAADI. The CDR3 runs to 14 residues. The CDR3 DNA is TGCGCCAACAAGCGGGGCGGGGCAGGCAATGAGGAGTACTTC. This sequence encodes CANKRGGAGNEEYF.

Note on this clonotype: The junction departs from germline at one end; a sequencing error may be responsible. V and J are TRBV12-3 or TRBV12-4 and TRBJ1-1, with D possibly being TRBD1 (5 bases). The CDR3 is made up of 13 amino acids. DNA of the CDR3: TGTGCAAGCAGTTTGGGGGAGGACACTGATGCTTTCTTT. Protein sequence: CASSLGEDTDAFF.

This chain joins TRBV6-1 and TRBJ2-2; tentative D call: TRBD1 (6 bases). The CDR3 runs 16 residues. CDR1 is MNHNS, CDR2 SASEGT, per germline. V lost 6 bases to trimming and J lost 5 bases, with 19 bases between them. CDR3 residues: CASSPVGTTRTGELFF. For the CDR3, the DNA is TGTGCCAGCAGCCCCGTGGGGACAACTAGAACCGGGGAGCTGTTTTTT.

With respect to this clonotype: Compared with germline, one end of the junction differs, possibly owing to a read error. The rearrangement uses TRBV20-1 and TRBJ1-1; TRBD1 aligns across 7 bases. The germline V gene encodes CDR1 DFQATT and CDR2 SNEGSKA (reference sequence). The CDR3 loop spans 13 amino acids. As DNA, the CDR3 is TGCAGTGTAGCCAGGGGGGGGAACACTGAAGCTTCCTTT. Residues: CSVARGGNTEASF.

As DNA, the CDR3 is TGCGCCAGCAGCCAAGAAGGGGGGGAAAGTAGCTCCAAAAACATTCAGTACTTC. It specifies CASSQEGGESSSKNIQYF. The rearrangement uses TRBV4-1 and TRBJ2-4; weak D call: TRBD2 (7 bases). The CDR3 is 18 amino acids. V was shortened by 0 bases and J by 2 bases, with 17 bases between the two germline ends. Germline V gene lookup returns CDR1 MGHRA and CDR2 YSYEKL.

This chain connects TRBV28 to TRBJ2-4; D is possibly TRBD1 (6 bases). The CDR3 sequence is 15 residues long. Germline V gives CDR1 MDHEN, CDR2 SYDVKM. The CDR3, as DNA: TGTGTCAACAGTTTCCTGACAGGTGACAAAAACATTCAGTACTTC. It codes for CVNSFLTGDKNIQYF.

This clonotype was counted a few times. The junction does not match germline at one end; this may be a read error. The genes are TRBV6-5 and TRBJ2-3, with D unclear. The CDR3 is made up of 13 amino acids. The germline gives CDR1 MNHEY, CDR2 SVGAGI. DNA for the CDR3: TGTGCCAGCAGCAAACGTGCAGTAGATACCCAGTATTTT. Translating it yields CASSKRAVDTQYF.